This TCR beta chain comes out of a study of CXCR3-negative and CXCR3-positive naive CD8 T cells. Study-level results: A higher hydrophobicity marked the TRB CDR3s of CXCR3-positive naive cells versus CXCR3-negative naive cells.

UMI-labeled 5' RACE yielded the TRB cDNA libraries. TCRdb reprocessed the 5' RACE reads and stores each CDR3 protein as one record, lacking DNA. Reported are 40,000 to 55,000 distinct CDR3 sequences; the ten largest clones contain roughly 1.4%. Germline CDR1 MDHEN, CDR2 SYDVKM. This CDR3 is 14 amino acids long. Comment on this clonotype: Its antigen is not known.

Sample: naive CXCR3- CD8+ T cells from blood. Subset defined: CD45RO-CCR7+CD27+CD95- naive CD8+ T cells lacking CXCR3 (TNR3-). V and J are TRBV28 and TRBJ2-1. This receptor was taken from a human donor in good health. Some clones in this sample may be carry-over from other donors' samples. The CDR3: CASSSRTTHIEQFF.